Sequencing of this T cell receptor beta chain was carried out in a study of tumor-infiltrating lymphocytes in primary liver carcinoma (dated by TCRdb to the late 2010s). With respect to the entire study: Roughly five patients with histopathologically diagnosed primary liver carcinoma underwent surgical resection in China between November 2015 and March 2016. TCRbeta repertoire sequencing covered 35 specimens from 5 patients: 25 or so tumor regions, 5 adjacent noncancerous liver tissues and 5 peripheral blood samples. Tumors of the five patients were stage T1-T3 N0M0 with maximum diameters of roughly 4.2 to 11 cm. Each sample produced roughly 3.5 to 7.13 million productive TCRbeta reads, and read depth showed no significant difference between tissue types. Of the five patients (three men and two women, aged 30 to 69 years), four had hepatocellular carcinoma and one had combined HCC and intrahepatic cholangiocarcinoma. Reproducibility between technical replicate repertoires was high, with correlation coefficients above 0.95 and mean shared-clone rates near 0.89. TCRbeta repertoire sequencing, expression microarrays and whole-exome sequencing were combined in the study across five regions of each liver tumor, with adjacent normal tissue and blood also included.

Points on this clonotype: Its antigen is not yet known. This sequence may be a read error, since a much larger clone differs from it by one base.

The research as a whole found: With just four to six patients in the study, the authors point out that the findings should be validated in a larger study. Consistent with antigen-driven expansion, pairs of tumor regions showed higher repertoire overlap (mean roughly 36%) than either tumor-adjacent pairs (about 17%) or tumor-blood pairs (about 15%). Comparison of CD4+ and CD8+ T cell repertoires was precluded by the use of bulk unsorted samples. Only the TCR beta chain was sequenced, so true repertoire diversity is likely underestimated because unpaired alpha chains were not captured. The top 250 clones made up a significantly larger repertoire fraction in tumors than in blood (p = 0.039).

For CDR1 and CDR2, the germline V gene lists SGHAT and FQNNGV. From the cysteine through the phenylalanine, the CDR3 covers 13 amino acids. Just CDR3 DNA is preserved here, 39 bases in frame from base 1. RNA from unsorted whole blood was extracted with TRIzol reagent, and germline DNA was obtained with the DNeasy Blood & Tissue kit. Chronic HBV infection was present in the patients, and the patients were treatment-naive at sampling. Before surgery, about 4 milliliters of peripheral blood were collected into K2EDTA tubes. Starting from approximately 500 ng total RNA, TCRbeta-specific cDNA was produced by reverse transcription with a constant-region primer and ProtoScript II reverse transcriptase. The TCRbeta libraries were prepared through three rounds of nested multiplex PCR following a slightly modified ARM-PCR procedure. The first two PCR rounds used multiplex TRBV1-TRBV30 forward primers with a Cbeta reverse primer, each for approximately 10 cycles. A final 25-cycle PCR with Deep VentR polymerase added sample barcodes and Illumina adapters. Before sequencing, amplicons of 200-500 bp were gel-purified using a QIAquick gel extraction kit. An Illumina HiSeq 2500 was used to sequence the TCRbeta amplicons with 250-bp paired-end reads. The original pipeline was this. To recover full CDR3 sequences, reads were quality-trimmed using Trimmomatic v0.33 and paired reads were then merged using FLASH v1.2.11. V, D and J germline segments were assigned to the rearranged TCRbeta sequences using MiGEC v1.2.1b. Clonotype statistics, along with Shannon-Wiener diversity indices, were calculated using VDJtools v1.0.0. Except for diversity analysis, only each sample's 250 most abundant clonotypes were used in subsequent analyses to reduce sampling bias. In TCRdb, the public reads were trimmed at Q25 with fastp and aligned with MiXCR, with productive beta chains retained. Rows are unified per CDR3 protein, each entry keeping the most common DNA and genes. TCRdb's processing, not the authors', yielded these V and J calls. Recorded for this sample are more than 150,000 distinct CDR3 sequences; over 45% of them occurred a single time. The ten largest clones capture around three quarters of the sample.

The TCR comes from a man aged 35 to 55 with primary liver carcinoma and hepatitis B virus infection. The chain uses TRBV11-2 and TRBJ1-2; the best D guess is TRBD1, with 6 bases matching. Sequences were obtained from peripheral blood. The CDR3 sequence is CANSLGRGYGYTF. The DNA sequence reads TGTGCCAACAGCTTGGGTAGGGGGTATGGCTACACCTTC. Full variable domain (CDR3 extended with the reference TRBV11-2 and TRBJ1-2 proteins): EAGVAQSPRYKIIEKRQSVAFWCNPISGHATLYWYQQILGQGPKLLIQFQNNGVVDDSQLPKDRFSAERLKGVDSTLKIQPAKLEDSAVYLCANSLGRGYGYTFGSGTRLTVV.